This TCR beta chain originates from a study of response to subunit inactivated influenza vaccine. General observations from the study: The study's authors posited that every seasonal influenza vaccination enlists few new T cells.

TCRdb fed the RT-PCR reads into MiXCR, producing one record per CDR3 protein. The sample records around 530,000 distinct CDR3 sequences, approximately 17% being singletons. Concerning this clonotype itself: Its target is not known.

This receptor was identified in a man aged 50-75 years who received an inactivated influenza vaccine. Sequenced material: CD4+ T cells sorted from PBMCs, taken less than 30 months after vaccination.

The CDR3 is CASSLSWGHGTGEETQYF. DNA of the CDR3: TGTGCCAGCAGTTTATCTTGGGGGCACGGGACAGGGGAAGAGACCCAGTACTTC. The genes are TRBV12-3 or TRBV12-4 and TRBJ2-5; 10 nucleotides match TRBD1. J gave up 3 bases and V 2 bases, and 12 bases lay outside the gene matches. This CDR3 region has 18 residues.